A selection of T cell receptor beta chains follows, all from one sample in a study of blood T cell repertoires in COVID-19. Assay: immunoSEQ multiplex PCR; the TCRdb copy retains only in-frame clones and omits some. Of approximately 160,000 clones listed, around 83% are singletons. The sample consisted of PBMCs or T cells enriched from blood (not recorded which). Every receptor here comes from a woman aged 45-59 years in a cohort exposed to, infected with or recovered from COVID-19 (not recorded which). Both conserved end residues are part of each CDR3. D genes are given only for firm matches. Part of the rows lack a size; the others show once, few, many or a class for expanded clones.

d_gene	len	abundance	v_gene	j_gene	CDR3nt	CDR3aa
NA	17	NA	TRBV21-1	TRBJ1-3	TGTGCCAGCAAGGGACAGGGGACGTTAAGCTCTGGAAACACCATATATTTT	CASKGQGTLSSGNTIYF
NA	12	NA	TRBV3-1/TRBV3-2	TRBJ2-1	TGTGCCAGCAGCCGGTCCCAGGGGAGAGAGTTCTTC	CASSRSQGREFF
NA	13	few	TRBV5-4	TRBJ2-5	TGTGCCAGCAGCTTGGGAACAGCGGGGACCCAGTACTTC	CASSLGTAGTQYF
NA	14	NA	TRBV6-6	TRBJ1-5	TGTGCCAGCAGATATACAGGAATCAATCAGCCCCAGCATTTT	CASRYTGINQPQHF
TRBD2	15	NA	TRBV27	TRBJ2-2	TGTGCCAGCAGTTTCCTAGCGGGAGATCCCGGGGAGCTGTTTTTT	CASSFLAGDPGELFF
NA	11	NA	TRBV30	TRBJ1-2	TGTGCCCTCAACCGGGGAGATGGCTACACCTTC	CALNRGDGYTF
TRBD1	16	NA	TRBV7-2	TRBJ2-2	TGTGCCAGCAGCTCCCTGGGACAGGGAGACACCGGGGAGCTGTTTTTT	CASSSLGQGDTGELFF
TRBD1	12	NA	TRBV28	TRBJ1-6	TGTGCCACGGGACAGTCAAATTCACCCCTCCACTTT	CATGQSNSPLHF
TRBD1	14	once	TRBV7-8	TRBJ1-6	TGTGCCAGCAGCTTCACAGGGGAGGTTTCACCCCTCCACTTT	CASSFTGEVSPLHF
TRBD2	17	few	TRBV5-6	TRBJ2-2	TGTGCCAGCAGCTATAGTAGACTAGCGGGAAACACCGGGGAGCTGTTTTTT	CASSYSRLAGNTGELFF
NA	17	NA	TRBV11-2	TRBJ1-4	TGTGCCAGCAGCCCCCAACAGGGTAGGGGGTTGGACGAAAAACTGTTTTTT	CASSPQQGRGLDEKLFF
NA	13	NA	TRBV2	TRBJ2-1	TGTGCCAGCAGTGATCAGGGCCCGAGTGGGCAGTTCTTC	CASSDQGPSGQFF
NA	13	few	TRBV5-1	TRBJ1-1	TGCGCCAGCAGCTTGGCAGGAAGGAATGAAGCTTTCTTT	CASSLAGRNEAFF
TRBD1	17	NA	TRBV25-1	TRBJ1-4	TGTGCCAGCAGTGAGCGGGACAGGGGACTTAAGGATGAAAAACTGTTTTTT	CASSERDRGLKDEKLFF
NA	12	NA	TRBV2	TRBJ2-5	TGTGCCAGCAGTCGACAGCAAGAGACCCAGTACTTC	CASSRQQETQYF